Each of the 6 T cell receptor beta chains below was sequenced from the same sample in a study of T cell changes during pregnancy in multiple sclerosis. TCRdb's copy holds only in-frame clones and misses some; the assay was immunoSEQ multiplex PCR. The table shows some 60,000 clones, with roughly 90% occurring only once. The starting material was peripheral blood, obtained in the second trimester of pregnancy. These receptors originate from a female donor in good health, enrolled as a control in a pregnancy study.

The genes are TRBV18 and TRBJ2-7, with D possibly matching TRBD2 (7 bases). The V gene lost 4 bases and the J gene lost 0 bases, with 22 bases spanning the gap. The length of the CDR3 is 18 residues. Germline V gene lookup returns CDR1 KGHSH and CDR2 LQKENI. CDR3 amino acids: CASSRGGATSAGSYEQYF. DNA for the CDR3: TGTGCCAGCTCACGGGGGGGGGCCACTAGCGCTGGCTCCTACGAGCAGTACTTC. Full variable domain (rest looked up from reference TRBV18 and TRBJ2-7): NAGVMQNPRHLVRRRGQEARLRCSPMKGHSHVYWYRQLPEEGLKFMVYLQKENIIDESGMPKERFSAEFPKEGPSILRIQQVVRGDSAAYFCASSRGGATSAGSYEQYFGPGTRLTVT.

The chain recombines TRBV7-9 with TRBJ2-7; 9 positions match TRBD2. The trim removed 6 bases at V and 4 bases at J, leaving 4 bases unmatched. The CDR3 has 13 residues. Germline CDR1 reads SEHNR; CDR2 reads FQNEAQ (reference sequence). The CDR3 reads CASSGGRAYEQYF. CDR3 DNA: TGTGCCAGCAGTGGCGGGAGGGCATACGAGCAGTACTTC.

V gene TRBV11-1 combines with J gene TRBJ2-1; the D gene is possibly TRBD1 (5 bases). Germline V gene lookup returns CDR1 SGHAT and CDR2 FQDESV (reference sequence). Trimming left V 0 bases short and J 1 base short, with 7 bases between. There are 15 residues in the CDR3. The CDR3 spells CASSLATASYNEQFF. The CDR3 nucleotides read TGTGCCAGCAGCTTAGCGACAGCATCCTACAATGAGCAGTTCTTC.

This chain connects TRBV27 to TRBJ1-2; a weak D match, TRBD1 (5 bases). The CDR3 is made up of 17 amino acids. The germline V gene encodes CDR1 MNHEY and CDR2 SMNVEV (reference sequence). V was cut by 2 bases and J by 8 bases, with 24 bases left in between. The CDR3 DNA follows: TGTGCCAGCAGTTTAACCCCAGGGAGGGACCCTGGGGGAGGCTACACCTTC. Translation: CASSLTPGRDPGGGYTF.

V usage is TRBV10-3 and J usage is TRBJ2-3; 7 nucleotides line up with TRBD2. CDR3 length: 17 residues. Per germline, CDR1 ENHRY and CDR2 SYGVKD. V lost 5 bases to trimming and J lost 2 bases; unmatched junction nucleotides: 13. For the CDR3, the DNA is TGTGCCATCAGTAAAGCGGGGCCCGACCCATACACAGATACGCAGTATTTT. It specifies CAISKAGPDPYTDTQYF.

The CDR3 nucleotides are TGTGCCAGCAGTGAGGGGGGTAACTATGGCTACACCTTC. The encoded protein is CASSEGGNYGYTF. J is TRBJ1-2 and V is TRBV6-1; weak D call: TRBD1 (5 bases). Germline CDR1 MNHNS, CDR2 SASEGT. CDR3 size: 13 residues. Trimming stripped 3 bases from V and 1 base from J, with 6 bases between.